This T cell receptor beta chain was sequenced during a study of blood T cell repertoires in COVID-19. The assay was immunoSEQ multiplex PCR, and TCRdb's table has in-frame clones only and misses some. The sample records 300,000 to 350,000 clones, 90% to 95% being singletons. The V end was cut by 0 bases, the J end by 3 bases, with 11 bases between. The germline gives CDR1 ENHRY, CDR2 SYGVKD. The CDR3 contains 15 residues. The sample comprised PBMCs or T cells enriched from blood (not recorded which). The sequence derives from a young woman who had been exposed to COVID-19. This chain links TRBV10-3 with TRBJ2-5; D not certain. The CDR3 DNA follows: TGTGCCATCAGTGAGTCCGGTGTAAGTAAAGAGACCCAGTACTTC. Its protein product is CAISESGVSKETQYF.